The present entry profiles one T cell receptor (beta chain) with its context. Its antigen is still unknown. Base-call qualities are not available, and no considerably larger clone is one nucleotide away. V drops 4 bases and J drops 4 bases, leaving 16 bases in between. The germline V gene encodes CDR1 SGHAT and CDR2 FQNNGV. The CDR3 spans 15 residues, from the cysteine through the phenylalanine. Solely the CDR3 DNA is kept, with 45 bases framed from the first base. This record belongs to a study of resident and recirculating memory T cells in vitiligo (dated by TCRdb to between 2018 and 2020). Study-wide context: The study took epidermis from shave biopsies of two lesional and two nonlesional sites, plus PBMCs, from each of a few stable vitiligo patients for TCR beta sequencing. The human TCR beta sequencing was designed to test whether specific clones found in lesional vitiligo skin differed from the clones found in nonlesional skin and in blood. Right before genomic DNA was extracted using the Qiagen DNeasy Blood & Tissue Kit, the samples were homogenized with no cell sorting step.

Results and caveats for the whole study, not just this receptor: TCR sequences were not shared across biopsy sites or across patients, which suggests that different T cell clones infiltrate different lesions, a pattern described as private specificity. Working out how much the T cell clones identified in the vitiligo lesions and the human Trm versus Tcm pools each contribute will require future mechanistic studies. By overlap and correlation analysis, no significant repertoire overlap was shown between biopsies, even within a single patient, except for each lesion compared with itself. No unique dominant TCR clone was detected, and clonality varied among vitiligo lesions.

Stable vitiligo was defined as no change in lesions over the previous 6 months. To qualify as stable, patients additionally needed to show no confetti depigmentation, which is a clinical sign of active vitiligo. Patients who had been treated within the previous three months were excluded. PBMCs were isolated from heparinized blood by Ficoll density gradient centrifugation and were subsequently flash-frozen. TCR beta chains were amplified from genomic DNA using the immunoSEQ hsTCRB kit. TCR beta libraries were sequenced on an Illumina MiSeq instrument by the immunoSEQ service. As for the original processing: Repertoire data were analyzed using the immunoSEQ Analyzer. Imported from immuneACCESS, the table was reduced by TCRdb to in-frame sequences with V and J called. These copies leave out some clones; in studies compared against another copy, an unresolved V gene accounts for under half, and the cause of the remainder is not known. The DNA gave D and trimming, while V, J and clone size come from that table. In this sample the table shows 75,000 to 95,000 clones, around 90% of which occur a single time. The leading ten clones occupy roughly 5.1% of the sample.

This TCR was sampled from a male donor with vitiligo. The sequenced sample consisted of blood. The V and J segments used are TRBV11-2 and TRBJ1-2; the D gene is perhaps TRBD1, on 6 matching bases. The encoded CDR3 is CASSWGGGQPYGYTF. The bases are TGTGCCAGCAGCTGGGGAGGGGGGCAACCCTATGGCTACACCTTC. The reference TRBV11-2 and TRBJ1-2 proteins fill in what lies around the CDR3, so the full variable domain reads EAGVAQSPRYKIIEKRQSVAFWCNPISGHATLYWYQQILGQGPKLLIQFQNNGVVDDSQLPKDRFSAERLKGVDSTLKIQPAKLEDSAVYLCASSWGGGQPYGYTFGSGTRLTVV.